These 18 T cell receptor beta chains were sequenced from one sample in a study of PD-1 blockade in mismatch repair-deficient tumors. The data were produced by immunoSEQ multiplex PCR, yet TCRdb's version contains in-frame clones alone and is incomplete. The table lists 120,000 or so clones, approximately 86% of them singletons. This specimen consisted of peripheral blood, obtained 44 weeks after starting pembrolizumab. These receptor sequences come from an adult with mismatch repair-deficient cancer.

This CDR3 reads CASREYRGNTGELFF. CDR3 coding DNA: TGCGCCAGCAGGGAGTACAGGGGGAACACCGGGGAGCTGTTTTTT. The chain links TRBV4-1 to TRBJ2-2; 7 bases match TRBD1. The V gene end was trimmed by 6 bases and the J gene end by 1 base; junction bases not matched to a gene: 5. CDR1 MGHRA and CDR2 YSYEKL come from the germline V gene. The CDR3 runs 15 residues.

V usage is TRBV5-5 and J usage is TRBJ1-2; D is unresolved. The V end lost 0 bases, the J end lost 1 base, and 10 bases lay between the germline ends. CDR1 and CDR2 (germline): SGHKS, YYEKEE (reference sequence). CDR3 size: 15 residues. The CDR3 DNA sequence: TGTGCCAGCAGCTTGGACCCAGGACTTAACTATGGCTACACCTTC. It specifies CASSLDPGLNYGYTF.

The chain recombines TRBV5-4 with TRBJ2-2, with 9 bases matching TRBD2. The V gene end was trimmed by 4 bases and the J gene end by 2 bases; junction bases not matched to a gene: 3. The germline gives CDR1 SGHNT, CDR2 YYREEE (reference sequence). This CDR3 is 15 amino acids long. The CDR3 reads CASSRLADNTGELFF. CDR3 nucleotides: TGTGCCAGCAGCCGACTAGCGGATAACACCGGGGAGCTGTTTTTT.

The chain joins TRBV4-3 to TRBJ2-1, with D tentatively TRBD2 (6 bases). The germline CDR1 and CDR2 sequences are LGHNA and YSLEER. Trimming stripped 4 bases from V and 3 bases from J, with 13 bases between. The CDR3 runs 15 residues. CDR3 coding DNA: TGCGCCAGCAGCCCAAGACTAGTCTACTACAATGAGCAGTTCTTC. Translation: CASSPRLVYYNEQFF.

J is TRBJ2-5 and V is TRBV27; 15 positions match TRBD2. The V segment lost 2 bases and the J segment 9 bases; nucleotides outside the gene matches: 4. Per germline, CDR1 MNHEY and CDR2 SMNVEV (reference sequence). The length of the CDR3 is 15 residues. This CDR3 is CASSLRGTSGRSQYF. CDR3 sequence (DNA): TGTGCCAGCAGTTTAAGGGGGACTAGCGGGAGGTCCCAGTACTTC.

V gene TRBV7-9 combines with J gene TRBJ2-7, with a weak D call TRBD1 (5 bases). The germline V and J ends were trimmed by 1 base and 2 bases, with 9 bases remaining between them. The V gene's germline CDR1 is SEHNR and CDR2 FQNEAQ (reference sequence). The CDR3 totals 14 residues. The CDR3 spells CASSLVDTTYEQYF. The CDR3 DNA reads as TGTGCCAGCAGCTTAGTGGACACTACCTACGAGCAGTACTTC.

This clone appeared a single time. The chain carries TRBV25-1 and TRBJ2-3; D might be TRBD2 (6 bases). Germline V gene sequence: CDR1 MGHDK, CDR2 SYGVNS. The V gene lost 3 bases and the J gene lost 0 bases, with 13 bases spanning the gap. CDR3 length equals 16 residues. The CDR3 region is CASSDVRGTSTDTQYF. The CDR3 nucleotides read TGTGCCAGCAGTGATGTCCGGGGGACTAGCACAGATACGCAGTATTTT. Supplemented by reference TRBV25-1 and TRBJ2-3, the full variable domain reads EADIYQTPRYLVIGTGKKITLECSQTMGHDKMYWYQQDPGMELHLIHYSYGVNSTEKGDLSSESTVSRIRTEHFPLTLESARPSHTSQYLCASSDVRGTSTDTQYFGPGTRLTVL.

This sequence joins TRBV6-1 and TRBJ2-7, with TRBD2 identical over 7 bases. After removal of 3 bases from V and 4 bases from J, the junction contained 6 bases not matched to a gene. The CDR3 is 14 residues long. CDR1 and CDR2 (germline): MNHNS, SASEGT. The CDR3 DNA sequence: TGTGCCAGCAGTGACTGGGACGGGGGGTACGAGCAGTACTTC. Translating it yields CASSDWDGGYEQYF.

This clone was observed a handful of times. This rearrangement joins TRBV7-9 to TRBJ2-3, with 13 bases fitting TRBD2. The CDR3 has 15 residues. Germline-derived CDR1 and CDR2 are SEHNR and FQNEAQ (reference sequence). With 5 bases clipped from V and 3 bases from J, the junction kept 2 bases outside the gene matches. This CDR3 reads CASSRTSGSTDTQYF. The CDR3 DNA reads as TGTGCCAGCAGCCGGACTAGCGGGAGTACAGATACGCAGTATTTT.

The J gene is TRBJ1-2, the V gene TRBV11-3; 8 positions match TRBD1. Per the germline V gene, CDR1 is SGHNT and CDR2 is YENEEA. The CDR3 covers 15 residues. V lost 5 bases, J lost 8 bases, and 13 bases stayed unmatched. As DNA, the CDR3 is TGTGCCAGCAGCCCCGAAGGACAGGGTACGGGGGGCTACACCTTC. This translates into CASSPEGQGTGGYTF.

The rearrangement joins TRBV7-9 to TRBJ1-2; D unresolved. The CDR3 loop spans 13 amino acids. The V end was cut by 3 bases, the J end by 6 bases, with 11 bases between. Germline CDR1 reads SEHNR; CDR2 reads FQNEAQ (reference sequence). CDR3 coding DNA: TGTGCCAGCAGCTTTTTGATGCAGAATGGCTACACCTTC. It is translated as CASSFLMQNGYTF.

The chain joins TRBV4-1 to TRBJ2-3, with 14 nucleotides matching TRBD2. The germline gives CDR1 MGHRA, CDR2 YSYEKL. The CDR3 length is 17 residues. Trimming cost V 3 bases and J 10 bases; bases outside gene matches: 12. The CDR3 nucleotides are TGCGCCAGCAGCCACCCGGGGACTAGCGGGAGCGTGGTTGCGCAGTATTTT. It yields the protein CASSHPGTSGSVVAQYF.

This clone came up a few times. The rearrangement links TRBV4-1 to TRBJ2-2, with 8 bases aligning to TRBD2. The CDR3 totals 14 residues. From germline, CDR1 is MGHRA and CDR2 YSYEKL. V was pared by 4 bases and J by 4 bases, with 2 bases of the junction left unmatched. The CDR3 DNA follows: TGCGCCAGCAGCCCACGGGAGGGCACCGGGGAGCTGTTTTTT. Protein product: CASSPREGTGELFF.

The chain couples TRBV6-4 to TRBJ2-6; D gene unclear. In germline, CDR1 is MRHNA, CDR2 SNTAGT. CDR3 length: 18 amino acids. With 5 bases removed from V and 5 bases from J, the gap between germline ends came to 22 bases. The CDR3 region is CASSHMHSRQSRANVLTF. CDR3 in DNA: TGTGCCAGCAGTCATATGCACTCACGACAAAGTCGGGCCAACGTCCTGACTTTC.

The genes are TRBV19 and TRBJ2-5; 12 positions match TRBD2. From germline, CDR1 is LNHDA and CDR2 SQIVND (reference sequence). The CDR3 extends over 15 amino acids. The trim removed 5 bases at V and 7 bases at J, leaving 8 bases unmatched. CDR3: CASSSSGRAVGTQYF. In nucleotides, the CDR3 is TGTGCCAGTAGTTCTAGCGGGAGGGCGGTGGGGACCCAGTACTTC.

The chain employs TRBV21-1 and TRBJ1-2. TRBV21-1 is annotated as a pseudogene. The CDR3 length is 15 residues. The CDR3 DNA follows: TGTGCCAGCAGCAAAGAAGGGGGGGCGAGGTATGGCTACACCTTC. This sequence encodes CASSKEGGARYGYTF.

The rearrangement links TRBV7-6 to TRBJ1-5, with unresolved D. The CDR3 sequence is 14 residues long. Per the germline V gene, CDR1 is SGHVS and CDR2 is FNYEAQ. V gave up 1 base and J gave up 4 bases, with 8 bases separating them. In nucleotides, the CDR3 is TGTGCCAGCAGCTTAGAAGCGTGGAATCAGCCCCAGCATTTT. Amino acid sequence: CASSLEAWNQPQHF.

The chain employs TRBV2 and TRBJ2-7, with D unclear. The germline V gene has CDR1 SNHLY and CDR2 FYNNEI. V was clipped by 0 bases and J by 1 base, with 4 bases between them. This CDR3 is built from 13 residues. This chain's CDR3 is CASSEALSYEQYF. The CDR3 DNA follows: TGTGCCAGCAGTGAAGCACTTTCCTACGAGCAGTACTTC.